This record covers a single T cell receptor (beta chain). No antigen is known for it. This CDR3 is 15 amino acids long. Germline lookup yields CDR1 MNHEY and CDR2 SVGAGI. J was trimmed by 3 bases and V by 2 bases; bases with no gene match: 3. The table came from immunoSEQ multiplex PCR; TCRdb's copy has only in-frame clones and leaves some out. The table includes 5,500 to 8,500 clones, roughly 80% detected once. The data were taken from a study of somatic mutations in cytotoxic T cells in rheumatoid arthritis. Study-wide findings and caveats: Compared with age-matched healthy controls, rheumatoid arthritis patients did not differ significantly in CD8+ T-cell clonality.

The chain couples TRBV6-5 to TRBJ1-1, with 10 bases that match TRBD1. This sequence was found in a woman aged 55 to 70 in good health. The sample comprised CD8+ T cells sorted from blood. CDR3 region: CASSYGQGGDTEAFF. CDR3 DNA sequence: TGTGCCAGCAGTTACGGACAGGGGGGGGACACTGAAGCTTTCTTT.